The source of this TCR beta chain is a study of blood T cell repertoires in COVID-19. Produced via immunoSEQ multiplex PCR; TCRdb's table is partial and in-frame only. The data show 150,000 to 200,000 clones, with about 87% seen just once and approximately 13% held by the top ten. The CDR3 totals 12 residues. The germline V gene encodes CDR1 KGHSH and CDR2 LQKENI. With 6 bases removed from V and 3 bases from J, the gap between germline ends came to 9 bases. The rearrangement links TRBV18 to TRBJ2-7, with D perhaps matching TRBD2 (5 bases). The clonotype comes from a woman between 65 and 79 years old with COVID-19, enrolled during active disease. The sequenced material came from peripheral blood. This chain's CDR3 is CASSSEGYEQYF. The CDR3 DNA sequence: TGTGCCAGCTCGTCTGAGGGCTACGAGCAGTACTTC. Based on the CDR3 plus reference TRBV18 and TRBJ2-7, the full variable domain is NAGVMQNPRHLVRRRGQEARLRCSPMKGHSHVYWYRQLPEEGLKFMVYLQKENIIDESGMPKERFSAEFPKEGPSILRIQQVVRGDSAAYFCASSSEGYEQYFGPGTRLTVT.